This T cell receptor beta chain was sequenced in a study of regulatory T cells in long-lasting Graves disease. Arm-PCR of CDR3 regions and iRepertoire HTBI primers were the basis on which TCR beta libraries were built. TCRdb re-analysed the multiplex PCR reads in MiXCR, keeping a single row per CDR3 protein. This repertoire shows 400,000 to 500,000 distinct CDR3 sequences, about 17% found once; its top ten account for roughly 10%. The CDR3 has 11 residues. Looked up from germline, CDR1 is MNHEY and CDR2 is SMNVEV (reference sequence). Deletions cut 2 bases from V and 12 bases from J, with 8 bases between. With regard to this clonotype: It differs at one base from a far larger clone, so likely a read error.

As for time point: newly diagnosed GD, antithyroid drugs for less than 3 months. PBMC-derived RNA was used for the TCR library. This sample also belongs to another study, concerning T cells in Graves' hyperthyroidism and ophthalmopathy.

The chain is built from TRBV27 and TRBJ2-1; D is uncertain. The sample in question was peripheral blood mononuclear cells (PBMCs), obtained at new diagnosis, from a patient treated with antithyroid drugs. This clonotype was sampled from a young woman with Graves disease. CDR3 nucleotides: TGTGCCAGCAGTTTAGGGGATGGGCAGTTCTTC. This translates into CASSLGDGQFF.